Below, 8 T cell receptor beta chains from the same sample are listed, as sequenced in a study of cytomegalovirus exposure and HLA in healthy donors. The PCR employed 60 Vbeta primers together with 13 Jbeta primers. Clones were read by immunoSEQ multiplex PCR, and TCRdb kept only the in-frame ones, dropping some. The table shows 25,000 to 35,000 clones, with approximately 61% occurring only once. The sample comprised PBMCs. Receptors were obtained from a man in his forties or fifties in good health and CMV-seropositive.

This clone was counted between two and nine times. CDR3 in amino acids: CASSQVGQGADEAFF. The CDR3, as DNA: TGTGCCAGCAGCCAAGTGGGACAGGGGGCGGATGAAGCTTTCTTT. V and J are TRBV4-2 and TRBJ1-1; 12 nucleotides line up with TRBD1. Trimming removed 1 base from V and 7 bases from J; junction bases left unmatched: 4. The CDR3 length is 15 residues. Germline V gene lookup returns CDR1 LGHNA and CDR2 YNFKEQ.

V is TRBV2 and J is TRBJ2-7; TRBD2 matches at 8 bases. This CDR3 has 12 residues. Germline trimming cut 5 bases from V and 5 bases from J; bases unmatched to any gene: 2. The germline gives CDR1 SNHLY, CDR2 FYNNEI. CDR3 nucleotides: TGTGCCAGCAGTTCGGGACTAGACGAGCAGTACTTC. It codes for CASSSGLDEQYF.

The genes are TRBV6-1 and TRBJ1-5; a possible D gene is TRBD1 (6 bases). V lost 0 bases, J lost 13 bases, and 10 bases lay in between. Germline-derived CDR1 and CDR2 are MNHNS and SASEGT. The CDR3 runs 12 residues. The DNA of the CDR3 is TGTGCCAGCAGTGAAGCCAGCGACAGGCAGCATTTT. This sequence encodes CASSEASDRQHF.

This rearrangement joins TRBV21-1 to TRBJ1-1; TRBD1 reflects the table's D call only, with no check against the DNA. TRBV21-1 is given as a pseudogene. This CDR3 has 16 residues. In DNA, the CDR3 is TGTGCCAGCAGCAGAGGACAGGGGGGACGAGGTACTGAAGCTTTCTTT. This gives the protein CASSRGQGGRGTEAFF.

The V gene is TRBV19, the J gene TRBJ1-1; a possible D gene is TRBD1 (6 bases). Germline CDR1 reads LNHDA; CDR2 reads SQIVND (reference sequence). CDR3 size: 13 residues. V was cut by 6 bases and J by 11 bases, with 19 bases left in between. CDR3: CASRSPWTEGAFF. The CDR3 region has the DNA TGTGCCAGTAGGTCGCCCTGGACAGAAGGGGCTTTCTTT. Supplemented by reference TRBV19 and TRBJ1-1, the full variable domain reads DGGITQSPKYLFRKEGQNVTLSCEQNLNHDAMYWYRQDPGQGLRLIYYSQIVNDFQKGDIAEGYSVSREKKESFPLTVTSAQKNPTAFYLCASRSPWTEGAFFGQGTRLTVV.

This chain joins TRBV10-2 and TRBJ2-7, with TRBD1 matching over 10 bases. Germline V lookup: CDR1 WSHSY, CDR2 SAAADI. This CDR3 is 17 amino acids long. The ends lost 2 bases at V and 3 bases at J; junction bases unmatched: 10. The CDR3 DNA is TGCGCCAGCAGTGAGAATCCCTGGGGACAGGGGCACTACGAGCAGTACTTC. This codes for CASSENPWGQGHYEQYF.

The rearrangement uses TRBV6-1 and TRBJ2-7; the D gene is possibly TRBD2 (6 bases). The length of the CDR3 is 14 residues. Per germline, CDR1 MNHNS and CDR2 SASEGT. V was pared by 7 bases and J by 3 bases, with 16 bases between. CDR3 DNA sequence: TGTGCCAGCATTACGACAATGGGACTCTACGAGCAGTACTTC. Translation: CASITTMGLYEQYF.

The chain links TRBV27 to TRBJ1-1; maybe TRBD1 (6 bases). V gave up 5 bases and J gave up 6 bases, with 13 bases separating them. The germline V gene has CDR1 MNHEY and CDR2 SMNVEV (reference sequence). CDR3 length equals 13 residues. DNA of the CDR3: TGTGCCAGCAGTGGCAACAGGGCCTCTGAAGCTTTCTTT. Protein: CASSGNRASEAFF.